These 11 T cell receptor beta chains were all obtained from the same sample, sequenced in a study of blood T cell repertoires in COVID-19. Sequencing used immunoSEQ multiplex PCR; TCRdb keeps in-frame clones, though not all of them. The data contain 300,000 to 350,000 clones, over 80% of them seen just once; the ten biggest clones take up 5%. Material: PBMCs or T cells enriched from blood (not recorded which). The receptors stem from a man aged 25 to 40 who had recovered from COVID-19.

The chain combines TRBV19 with TRBJ1-4, with D unclear. Trimming left V 5 bases short and J 2 bases short, with 12 bases between. CDR3 length equals 15 residues. Germline lookup yields CDR1 LNHDA and CDR2 SQIVND (reference sequence). This CDR3 is CASSRDRDTNEKLFF. The CDR3 nucleotides are TGTGCCAGTAGTCGCGACCGGGATACTAATGAAAAACTGTTTTTT. The whole variable domain, filled in from reference TRBV19 and TRBJ1-4, reads DGGITQSPKYLFRKEGQNVTLSCEQNLNHDAMYWYRQDPGQGLRLIYYSQIVNDFQKGDIAEGYSVSREKKESFPLTVTSAQKNPTAFYLCASSRDRDTNEKLFFGSGTQLSVL.

The J gene is TRBJ1-1, the V gene TRBV19; 7 nucleotides agree with TRBD1. The CDR3 is 14 amino acids. From germline, CDR1 is LNHDA and CDR2 SQIVND (reference sequence). V was clipped by 3 bases and J by 6 bases; unmatched bases: 7. The CDR3 region is CASSIGGGAAEAFF. In DNA, the CDR3 is TGTGCCAGTAGTATTGGAGGGGGCGCCGCTGAAGCTTTCTTT.

The J gene is TRBJ1-5, the V gene TRBV30, with 7 bases matching TRBD1. This CDR3 region has 14 residues. In germline, CDR1 is GTSNPN, CDR2 SVGIG (reference sequence). Trimming at V came to 2 bases and at J to 5 bases, leaving 6 bases not matched to a gene. CDR3 residues: CAWSHDRVDQPQHF. Written as DNA, the CDR3 is TGTGCCTGGAGTCATGACAGGGTCGATCAGCCCCAGCATTTT.

The V gene is TRBV29-1, the J gene TRBJ1-1; D might be TRBD1 (5 bases). The germline CDR1 and CDR2 sequences are SQVTM and ANQGSEA. The germline V and J ends were trimmed by 8 bases and 3 bases, with 13 bases remaining between them. This CDR3 spans 12 amino acids. The CDR3, as DNA: TGCAGCTCGACGGGGGAAGACACTGAAGCTTTCTTT. Its translation is CSSTGEDTEAFF.

The genes are TRBV19 and TRBJ1-1, with a weak D call TRBD1 (6 bases). Germline assignment: CDR1 LNHDA and CDR2 SQIVND (reference sequence). Trimming pared 7 bases from V and 1 base from J, leaving 25 bases between. The CDR3 is 18 amino acids. CDR3 amino acids: CASTPTAGVWGQNTEAFF. The CDR3 DNA reads as TGTGCCAGTACCCCCACTGCGGGGGTTTGGGGACAGAACACTGAAGCTTTCTTT.

This clone appeared a few times. The gene calls are TRBV29-1 and TRBJ1-2; 7 bases are a match to TRBD1. V shed 0 bases, J shed 4 bases, and the junction held 5 bases outside the gene matches. This CDR3 is 14 amino acids long. Germline V gene lookup returns CDR1 SQVTM and CDR2 ANQGSEA. CDR3 bases: TGCAGCGTTGAAGATCTCCCAGGGGGCTATGGCTACACCTTC. It specifies CSVEDLPGGYGYTF.

The V call is TRBV13, the J call TRBJ1-6; the D gene is possibly TRBD1 (5 bases). CDR1 PRHDT and CDR2 FYEKMQ come from the germline V gene (reference sequence). The CDR3 consists of 15 residues. V lost 3 bases and J lost 6, with 12 bases in between. The CDR3 DNA reads TGTGCCAGCAGCTTTTTCGGGCAGGGTAATTCACCCCTCCACTTT. It encodes CASSFFGQGNSPLHF.

The chain is built from TRBV15 and TRBJ1-2; 8 positions agree with TRBD1. Losses at the gene ends were 0 bases for V and 2 bases for J; bases not matched to a gene: 5. The CDR3 is 16 residues long. The germline V gene encodes CDR1 LNHNV and CDR2 YYDKDF (reference sequence). The CDR3 coding sequence is TGTGCCACCAGCAGAGACTTAGGACAGGGCAACTATGGCTACACCTTC. It codes for CATSRDLGQGNYGYTF.

This chain joins TRBV24-1 and TRBJ2-1; 11 bases match TRBD1. V trimming: 4 bases; J trimming: 7 bases; junction bases outside the gene matches: 8. The CDR3 is 16 amino acids. Germline values: CDR1 KGHDR, CDR2 SFDVKD. The CDR3 sequence is CATSESGTGGLNEQFF. CDR3 bases: TGTGCCACCAGTGAATCCGGGACAGGGGGGTTGAATGAGCAGTTCTTC.

V is TRBV11-2 and J is TRBJ2-1; D is ambiguous. CDR3 length: 12 residues. The V end lost 3 bases, the J end lost 8 bases, and 8 bases lay between the germline ends. Germline CDR1 is SGHAT and CDR2 is FQNNGV. The CDR3 nucleotides read TGTGCCAGCAGCTTGCGGTACGATGAGCAGTTCTTC. Amino acid sequence: CASSLRYDEQFF.

The chain employs TRBV5-1 and TRBJ2-7, with 8 nucleotides matching TRBD1. The CDR3 runs to 17 residues. V trimming: 4 bases; J trimming: 2 bases; junction bases outside the gene matches: 14. Per the germline V gene, CDR1 is SGHRS and CDR2 is YFSETQ. CDR3 DNA: TGCGCCAGCAGCGAGCTACTTACCGGGACAGGCCCCTACGAGCAGTACTTC. Its translation is CASSELLTGTGPYEQYF.